What follows is one T cell receptor (beta chain) and its context. This clone was detected a few times. The target of this receptor is not known. Per-nucleotide qualities are absent, and no much larger clonotype sits a single base away. These data belong to a study of radiation and T cells in renal cell carcinoma (dated by TCRdb to the early 2020s). For the wider study: In total, about 50 samples underwent TCR beta sequencing: around 26 tumors plus 27 peripheral blood samples. A total of about 4 million unique CDR3 nucleotide sequences, encoding around 2.7 million unique CDR3 amino acid sequences, were found across all 50 or so samples.

The CDR3 starts with the cysteine, ends with the phenylalanine, and has 12 residues. The DNA shown is the 36-base CDR3, in frame from base 1. From V the trimming removes 2 bases and from J it removes 8 bases, while the gene matches leave 2 bases of the junction unaccounted for. From a lookup of the germline V gene (reference sequence), CDR1 and CDR2 are SEHNR and FQNEAQ. The sample's time point label, in plain terms: tumor resected at nephrectomy. The intended sense of this specimen's treatment or condition label: 15 Gy SBRT to primary tumor, nephrectomy 4 weeks later. The samples were obtained from a clinical trial, where primary renal cell carcinomas were treated with 15 Gy stereotactic body radiation therapy and then removed by nephrectomy 4 weeks afterward. Every patient's renal cell carcinoma showed clear cell pathology. The tumors were dissociated mechanically, digested with collagenase/hyaluronidase at 37 degrees C, processed in gentleMACS C tubes, and kept in liquid nitrogen. Genomic DNA for TCR sequencing was prepared using the QIAamp DNA Blood Mini Kit (Qiagen). The analyses included only samples that passed all quality control checks.

Study-level results and caveats: Higher TCR clonality was observed in irradiated tumors than in controls, with an average of roughly 54% of the repertoire accounted for by the top 100 clonotypes, compared with around 45% in nephrectomy-only tumors. An increase in top tumor clonotypes in blood was observed from baseline to 2 weeks post-radiation, followed by contraction by 4 weeks, which was taken to suggest transient expansion of tumor-resident clones. A greater number of dominant CDR3 motifs was detected in irradiated tumors than in control tumors, and a larger share of the repertoire was occupied by these motifs in irradiated tumors than in control tumors. Because only small tumor regions of roughly 1 g were available, intratumoral heterogeneity was not captured. With a single-armed trial design, the study had no way to address how radiation dose or scheduling affects the TCR repertoire. Because no pretreatment tumor biopsies were available, whether clonotypes were present in the tumor at baseline could not be determined.

Following the manufacturer's recommendations, the immunoSEQ kit was used to generate TCR beta libraries from genomic DNA. To prepare libraries, a first multiplex PCR with proprietary primers was run, followed by a second PCR that added unique barcodes, and a bead cleanup was done after each round. Each sample batch included a kit-provided positive control reaction and a negative control reaction. The final libraries underwent checking on an Agilent 4200 TapeStation D1000 ScreenTape, volumetric pooling, and quantification by qPCR. An Illumina NextSeq500 fitted with a MidOutput 150-cycle cartridge performed the sequencing, running 156 Read1 cycles and 15 Index1 cycles with the kit's custom primers. The pooled library was loaded at around 1 pM with about 18% PhiX control spiked in. The source study handled its data this way. The vendor-processed data were analyzed in R, and a clonotype was defined as all T cells that share the same CDR3 nucleotide sequence. For clone abundance analyses, frequencies were normalized to the 10,000 most abundant clones in each sample. Public T cell clones, averaging fewer than five per sample, were removed before analysis. Dominant motif analysis used ImmunoMap with the PAM10 matrix, gap penalty 30 and homology threshold 0.3; motifs with cumulative frequency at least 0.01 counted as dominant. Tumor-enriched and baseline blood-enriched clonotypes were defined by at least a 32-fold difference in abundance between compartments. Similarity between tumor and blood repertoires was quantified using the Baroni-Urbani and Buser coefficient, and groups were compared with two-tailed Wilcoxon tests in R. TCRdb took over this immuneACCESS table, retaining in-frame rearrangements with V and J assigned. Such tables are incomplete; in checked studies, under half of the missing clones stem from an unresolved V gene, and the remainder is unexplained. V, J and clone size reflect that table, while D and trimming were determined from the DNA. The sample table shows 15,000 to 20,000 clones, and 50% are seen once. 40% of the sample is taken by the ten largest.

The clonotype was recovered from a woman aged 60-75 years with renal cell carcinoma. The material sequenced was tumor tissue, taken from a patient whose treatment included radiotherapy and nephrectomy. The receptor chain draws on TRBV7-9 and TRBJ1-1, and 7 junction bases match TRBD1. The nucleotide sequence reads as follows: TGTGCCAGCAGCTTATCAGGGGGAGAAGCTTTCTTT. Translation gives CASSLSGGEAFF.